This T cell receptor beta chain was observed in a study of technical replicates of blood from a few donors. Trimming at V came to 4 bases and at J to 3 bases, leaving 12 bases not matched to a gene. The germline V gene has CDR1 LNHDA and CDR2 SQIVND (reference sequence). This CDR3 has 16 amino acids. Profiled with immunoSEQ multiplex PCR; TCRdb holds only in-frame clones, not every one. The sample lists some 83,000 clones, 90% to 95% seen once, with about 0.41% in the top ten. The clonotype was recovered from a human donor in good health. The chain employs TRBV19 and TRBJ2-7; the match to TRBD1 covers 7 bases. Sequencing input: T cells isolated from PBMCs. The CDR3 here is CASSTTSFGQVYEQYF. In DNA form, the CDR3 reads TGTGCCAGTAGTACGACCTCCTTTGGACAGGTCTACGAGCAGTACTTC.